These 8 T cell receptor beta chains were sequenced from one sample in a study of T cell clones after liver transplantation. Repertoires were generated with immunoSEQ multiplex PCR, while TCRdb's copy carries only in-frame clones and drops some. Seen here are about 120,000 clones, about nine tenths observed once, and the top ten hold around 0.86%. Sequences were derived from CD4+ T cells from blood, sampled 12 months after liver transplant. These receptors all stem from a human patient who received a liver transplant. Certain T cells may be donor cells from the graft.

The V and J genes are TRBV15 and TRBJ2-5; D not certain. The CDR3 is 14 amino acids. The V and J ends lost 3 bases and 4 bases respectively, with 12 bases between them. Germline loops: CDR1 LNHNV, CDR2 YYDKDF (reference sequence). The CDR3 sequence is CATSRFKYGETQYF. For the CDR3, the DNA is TGTGCCACCAGCAGGTTTAAGTATGGAGAGACCCAGTACTTC. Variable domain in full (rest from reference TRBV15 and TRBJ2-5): DAMVIQNPRYQVTQFGKPVTLSCSQTLNHNVMYWYQQKSSQAPKLLFHYYDKDFNNEADTPDNFQSRRPNTSFCFLDIRSPGLGDTAMYLCATSRFKYGETQYFGPGTRLLVL.

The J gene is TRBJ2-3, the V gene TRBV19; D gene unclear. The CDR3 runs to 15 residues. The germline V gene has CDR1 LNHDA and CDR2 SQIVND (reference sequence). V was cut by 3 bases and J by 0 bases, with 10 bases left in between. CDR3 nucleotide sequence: TGTGCCAGTAGTATCTTTGCAGCTAGCACAGATACGCAGTATTTT. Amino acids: CASSIFAASTDTQYF.

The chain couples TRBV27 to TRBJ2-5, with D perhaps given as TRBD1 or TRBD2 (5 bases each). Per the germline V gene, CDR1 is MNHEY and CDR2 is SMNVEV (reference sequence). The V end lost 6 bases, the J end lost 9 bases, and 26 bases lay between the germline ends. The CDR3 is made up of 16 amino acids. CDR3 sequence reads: CASSPTRGAQGVAQYF. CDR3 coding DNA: TGTGCCAGCAGCCCCACGAGGGGTGCCCAAGGAGTGGCCCAGTACTTC.

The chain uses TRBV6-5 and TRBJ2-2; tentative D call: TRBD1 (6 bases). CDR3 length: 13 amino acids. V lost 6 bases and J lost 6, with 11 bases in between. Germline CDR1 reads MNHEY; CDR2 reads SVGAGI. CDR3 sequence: CASRLRGPGELFF. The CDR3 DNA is TGTGCCAGCAGACTCAGGGGTCCCGGGGAGCTGTTTTTT.

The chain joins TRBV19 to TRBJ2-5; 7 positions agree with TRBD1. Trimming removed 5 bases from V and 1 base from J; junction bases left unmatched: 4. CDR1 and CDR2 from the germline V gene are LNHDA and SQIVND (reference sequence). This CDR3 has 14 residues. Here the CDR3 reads CASSRDSPQETQYF. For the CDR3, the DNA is TGTGCCAGTAGTCGGGACAGTCCCCAAGAGACCCAGTACTTC.

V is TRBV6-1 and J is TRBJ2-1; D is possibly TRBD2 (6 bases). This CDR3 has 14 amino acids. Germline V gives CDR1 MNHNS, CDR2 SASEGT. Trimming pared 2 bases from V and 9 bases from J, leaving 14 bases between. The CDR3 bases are TGTGCCAGCAGTGAAATCGAGGGAGGAGGTGAGCAGTTCTTC. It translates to CASSEIEGGGEQFF.

CDR3 in DNA: TGTGCCAGCAGTTTACTCGCTCCGACGCCGCGGGACACTGAAGCTTTCTTT. This sequence encodes CASSLLAPTPRDTEAFF. The rearrangement joins TRBV28 to TRBJ1-1; D is unresolved. Trimming took 2 bases from V and 3 from J, leaving 19 bases between them. This CDR3 has 17 residues. Germline lookup yields CDR1 MDHEN and CDR2 SYDVKM.

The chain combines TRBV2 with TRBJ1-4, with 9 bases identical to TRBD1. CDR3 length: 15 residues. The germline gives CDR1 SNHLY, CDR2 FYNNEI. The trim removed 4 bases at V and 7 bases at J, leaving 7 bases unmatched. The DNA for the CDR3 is TGTGCCAGCAGTGCATCCGGGACAGGGACTGAAAAACTGTTTTTT. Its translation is CASSASGTGTEKLFF.